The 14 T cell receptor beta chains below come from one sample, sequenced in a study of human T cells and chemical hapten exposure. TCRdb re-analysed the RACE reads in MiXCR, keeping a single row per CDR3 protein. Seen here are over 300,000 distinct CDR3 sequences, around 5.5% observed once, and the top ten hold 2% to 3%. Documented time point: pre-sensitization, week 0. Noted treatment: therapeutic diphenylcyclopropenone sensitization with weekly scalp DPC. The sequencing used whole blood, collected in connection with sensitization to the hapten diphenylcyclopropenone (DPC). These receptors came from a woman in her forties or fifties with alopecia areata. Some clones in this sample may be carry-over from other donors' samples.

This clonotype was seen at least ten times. Written as DNA, the CDR3 is TGTGCCAGCACCCTTATCGGGTTCAGGGCCAATGAGCAGTTCTTC. It yields the protein CASTLIGFRANEQFF. The gene calls are TRBV28 and TRBJ2-1, with a weak D call TRBD1 (5 bases). V was shortened by 7 bases and J by 6 bases, with 19 bases between the two germline ends. Germline lookup yields CDR1 MDHEN and CDR2 SYDVKM. The CDR3 contains 15 residues.

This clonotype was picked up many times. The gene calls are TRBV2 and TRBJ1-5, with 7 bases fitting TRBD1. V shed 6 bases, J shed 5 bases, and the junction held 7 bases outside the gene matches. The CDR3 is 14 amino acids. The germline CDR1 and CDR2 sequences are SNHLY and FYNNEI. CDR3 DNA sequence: TGTGCCAGCAGCGAGACAGGGCTAGATCAGCCCCAGCATTTT. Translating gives CASSETGLDQPQHF.

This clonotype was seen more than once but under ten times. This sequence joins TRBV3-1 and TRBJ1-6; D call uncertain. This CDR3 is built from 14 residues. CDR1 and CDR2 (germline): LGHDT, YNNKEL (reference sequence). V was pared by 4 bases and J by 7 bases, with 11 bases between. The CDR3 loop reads CASSPKEMNSPLHF. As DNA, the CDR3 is TGTGCCAGCAGCCCAAAGGAGATGAATTCACCCCTCCACTTT.

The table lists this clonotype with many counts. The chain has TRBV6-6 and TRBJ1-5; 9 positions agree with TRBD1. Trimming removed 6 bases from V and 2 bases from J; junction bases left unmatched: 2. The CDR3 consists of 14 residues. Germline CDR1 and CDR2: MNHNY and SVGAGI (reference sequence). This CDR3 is CASRDRGGNQPQHF. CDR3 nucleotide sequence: TGTGCCAGCAGGGACAGGGGTGGCAATCAGCCCCAGCATTTT.

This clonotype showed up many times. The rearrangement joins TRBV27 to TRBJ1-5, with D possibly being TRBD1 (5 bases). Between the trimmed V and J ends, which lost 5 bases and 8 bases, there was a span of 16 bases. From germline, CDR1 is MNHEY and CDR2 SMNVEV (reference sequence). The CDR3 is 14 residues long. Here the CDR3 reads CASSPTVFFEPQHF. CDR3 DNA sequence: TGTGCCAGCAGTCCGACAGTCTTTTTCGAGCCCCAGCATTTT.

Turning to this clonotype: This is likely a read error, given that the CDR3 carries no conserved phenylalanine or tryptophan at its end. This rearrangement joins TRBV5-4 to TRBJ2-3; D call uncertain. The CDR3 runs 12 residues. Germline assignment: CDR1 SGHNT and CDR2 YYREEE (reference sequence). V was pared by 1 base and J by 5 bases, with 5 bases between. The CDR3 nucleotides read TGTGCCAGCAGCTTGTGGGGAGATACGCAGTATATT. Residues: CASSLWGDTQYI.

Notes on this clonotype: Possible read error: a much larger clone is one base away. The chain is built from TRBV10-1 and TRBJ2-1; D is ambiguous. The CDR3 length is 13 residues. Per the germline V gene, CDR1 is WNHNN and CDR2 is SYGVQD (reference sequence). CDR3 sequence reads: CTSTSQSYNEQFF. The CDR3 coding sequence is TGCACCAGCACTTCGCAGTCCTACAATGAGCAGTTCTTC.

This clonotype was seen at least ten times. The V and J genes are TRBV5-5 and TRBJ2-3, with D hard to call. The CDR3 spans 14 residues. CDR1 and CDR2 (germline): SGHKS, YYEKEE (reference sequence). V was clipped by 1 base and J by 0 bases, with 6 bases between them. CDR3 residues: CASSLYPSTDTQYF. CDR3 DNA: TGTGCCAGCAGCTTGTACCCAAGCACAGATACGCAGTATTTT.

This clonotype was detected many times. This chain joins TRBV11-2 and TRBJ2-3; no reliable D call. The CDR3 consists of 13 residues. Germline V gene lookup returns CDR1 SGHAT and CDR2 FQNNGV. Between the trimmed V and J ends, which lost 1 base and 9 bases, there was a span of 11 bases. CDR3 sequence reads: CASSLAPEKTQYF. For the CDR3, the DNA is TGTGCCAGCAGCTTAGCGCCAGAGAAGACGCAGTATTTT.

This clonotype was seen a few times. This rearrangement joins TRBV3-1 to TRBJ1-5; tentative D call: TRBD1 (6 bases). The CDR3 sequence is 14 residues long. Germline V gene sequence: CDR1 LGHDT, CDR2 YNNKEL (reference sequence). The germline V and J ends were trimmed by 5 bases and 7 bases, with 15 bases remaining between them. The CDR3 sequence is CASSSRRGGQPQHF. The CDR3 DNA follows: TGTGCCAGCAGCTCGCGGAGGGGGGGACAGCCCCAGCATTTT.

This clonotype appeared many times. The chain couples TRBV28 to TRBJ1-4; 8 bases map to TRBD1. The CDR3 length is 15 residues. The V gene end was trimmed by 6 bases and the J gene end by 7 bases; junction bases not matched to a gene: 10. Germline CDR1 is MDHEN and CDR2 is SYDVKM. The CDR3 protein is CASREQGAHTEKLFF. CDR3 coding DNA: TGTGCCAGCAGAGAGCAGGGGGCGCATACTGAAAAACTGTTTTTT.

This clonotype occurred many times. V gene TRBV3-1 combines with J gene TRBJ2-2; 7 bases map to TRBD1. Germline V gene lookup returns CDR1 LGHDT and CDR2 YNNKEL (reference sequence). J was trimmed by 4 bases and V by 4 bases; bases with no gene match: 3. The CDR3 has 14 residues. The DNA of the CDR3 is TGTGCCAGCAGCCTGGGACAGTCCACCGGGGAGCTGTTTTTT. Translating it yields CASSLGQSTGELFF.

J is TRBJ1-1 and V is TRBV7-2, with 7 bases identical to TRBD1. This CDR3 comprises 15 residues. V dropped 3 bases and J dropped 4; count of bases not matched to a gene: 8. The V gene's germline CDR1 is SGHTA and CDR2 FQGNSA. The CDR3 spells CASSFNLGGRTEAFF. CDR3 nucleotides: TGTGCCAGCAGCTTCAATTTAGGGGGCCGCACTGAAGCTTTCTTT.

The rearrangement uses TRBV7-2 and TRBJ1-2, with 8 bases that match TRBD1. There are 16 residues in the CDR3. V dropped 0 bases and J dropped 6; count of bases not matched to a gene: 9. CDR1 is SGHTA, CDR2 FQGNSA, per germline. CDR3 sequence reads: CASSLAPGRGQDGYTF. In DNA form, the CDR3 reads TGTGCCAGCAGCTTAGCGCCGGGCAGGGGGCAAGATGGCTACACCTTC.